Below are 26 T cell receptor beta chains sequenced from a single sample in a study of T cells in Graves' hyperthyroidism and ophthalmopathy. There were TCR beta CDR3 regions amplified from RNA transcripts. HTBI primers were the set used in a first-round RT-PCR of the TCR CDR3. MiXCR was run by TCRdb on the multiplex PCR reads, yielding one entry per CDR3 protein. The sample shows roughly 640,000 distinct CDR3 sequences, approximately 16% of them seen only once. Sample: blood. These receptors were collected from a woman in her forties with Graves' ophthalmopathy.

This clonotype occurred many times. V is TRBV7-9 and J is TRBJ2-3, with 10 bases that match TRBD2. Losses at the gene ends were 7 bases for V and 2 bases for J; bases not matched to a gene: 9. Germline-derived CDR1 and CDR2 are SEHNR and FQNEAQ (reference sequence). The CDR3 spans 16 residues. The CDR3 DNA reads as TGTGCCAGCATCGTATGGGGGACTAGCGACACAGATACGCAGTATTTT. It yields the protein CASIVWGTSDTDTQYF.

The chain is built from TRBV20-1 and TRBJ2-1; 9 positions match TRBD2. The CDR3 length is 17 residues. With 1 base clipped from V and 3 bases from J, the junction kept 10 bases outside the gene matches. The germline V gene has CDR1 DFQATT and CDR2 SNEGSKA (reference sequence). As DNA, the CDR3 is TGCAGTGCTAGAGTCAACGAGCGGGAGGCTGGCTACAATGAGCAGTTCTTC. It codes for CSARVNEREAGYNEQFF.

The chain uses TRBV6-1 and TRBJ2-5, with D possibly TRBD2 on 5 matching bases. Trimming pared 7 bases from V and 4 bases from J, leaving 13 bases between. Germline V lookup: CDR1 MNHNS, CDR2 SASEGT. CDR3 length: 13 residues. The DNA for the CDR3 is TGTGCCAGCACGATATCCGGAGGAGAGACCCAGTACTTC. Translating gives CASTISGGETQYF.

This clonotype was seen more than once but under ten times. The chain is built from TRBV6-1 and TRBJ2-1; TRBD1 matches at 8 bases. V shed 4 bases and J 2 bases; nucleotides not matched to a gene: 4. The CDR3 runs to 15 residues. Germline V gene lookup returns CDR1 MNHNS and CDR2 SASEGT. The CDR3 loop is CASSVRQGTYNEQFF. The CDR3 DNA reads TGTGCCAGCAGTGTTCGACAGGGGACCTACAATGAGCAGTTCTTC.

This chain uses TRBV20-1 with TRBJ2-7; 11 bases match TRBD2. Germline trimming cut 5 bases from V and 1 base from J; bases unmatched to any gene: 4. In germline, CDR1 is DFQATT, CDR2 SNEGSKA (reference sequence). CDR3 size: 14 residues. CDR3 sequence (DNA): TGCAGTGCTGCGACTAGCGGGATGTCCTACGAGCAGTACTTC. It is translated as CSAATSGMSYEQYF.

This clonotype was picked up many times. One end of the junction varies from germline; a read error may be responsible. This chain uses TRBV5-8 with TRBJ2-3, with D possibly matching TRBD2 (7 bases). This CDR3 region has 14 residues. Germline CDR1 reads SGHTS; CDR2 reads YDEGEE. The CDR3 protein is CASTLGGAADTQYF. The CDR3 bases are TGTGCCAGCACCTTGGGGGGGGCGGCGGATACGCAGTATTTT.

The CDR3 DNA follows: TGTGCCAGCAGCCTAGGGGGACAGCGGGCCTATAATTCACCCCTCCACTTT. Encoded protein: CASSLGGQRAYNSPLHF. V usage is TRBV27 and J usage is TRBJ1-6; 7 bases are a match to TRBD1. The germline gives CDR1 MNHEY, CDR2 SMNVEV (reference sequence). The CDR3 has 17 residues. The trim removed 6 bases at V and 2 bases at J, leaving 10 bases unmatched.

CDR3 nucleotides: TGTGCCAGCAGCCATGAACTGGCGGGGGGGAACACCGGGGAGCTGTTTTTT. Amino acid sequence: CASSHELAGGNTGELFF. V is TRBV4-2 and J is TRBJ2-2; TRBD2 matches 8 bases. J lost 1 base, V lost 3 bases, and 7 bases had no gene match. This CDR3 spans 17 amino acids. Germline assignment: CDR1 LGHNA and CDR2 YNFKEQ.

This clonotype was counted many times. V is TRBV27 and J is TRBJ1-1; D remains unclear. V gave up 3 bases and J gave up 1 base, with 9 bases separating them. CDR1 is MNHEY, CDR2 SMNVEV, per germline (reference sequence). This CDR3 has 14 residues. CDR3 in DNA: TGTGCCAGCAGTTTCAGTACCCAGAACACTGAAGCTTTCTTT. Translating gives CASSFSTQNTEAFF.

This clonotype was recorded at least ten times. V usage is TRBV11-2 and J usage is TRBJ1-2, with 8 bases identical to TRBD1. Looked up from germline, CDR1 is SGHAT and CDR2 is FQNNGV. The trim removed 3 bases at V and 6 bases at J, leaving 6 bases unmatched. The CDR3 covers 14 residues. Here the CDR3 reads CASSFRQGRDGYTF. The CDR3 DNA is TGTGCCAGCAGCTTTCGACAGGGGAGGGATGGCTACACCTTC.

This clonotype was observed a few times. This rearrangement joins TRBV6-1 to TRBJ1-2, with 8 bases fitting TRBD1. The V gene's germline CDR1 is MNHNS and CDR2 SASEGT. V gave up 5 bases and J gave up 4 bases; unmatched junction bases: 6. The CDR3 consists of 14 residues. CDR3 in DNA: TGTGCCAGCAGTACGCGACAGGGGCCCTATGGCTACACCTTC. Translation: CASSTRQGPYGYTF.

There are many counts of this clonotype. The J gene is TRBJ2-7, the V gene TRBV20-1; maybe TRBD1 (5 bases). Deletions cut 6 bases from V and 0 bases from J, with 15 bases between. Germline V gene sequence: CDR1 DFQATT, CDR2 SNEGSKA (reference sequence). The CDR3 covers 14 residues. This CDR3 is CSAEPARGSYEQYF. In DNA form, the CDR3 reads TGCAGTGCAGAACCAGCTAGGGGCTCCTACGAGCAGTACTTC.

This clonotype was seen ten or more times. V and J are TRBV5-6 and TRBJ2-3; 7 bases are shared with TRBD1. The CDR3 is 14 residues long. Germline CDR1 reads SGHDT; CDR2 reads YYEEEE. Trimming removed 3 bases from V and 4 bases from J; junction bases left unmatched: 5. CDR3 amino acids: CASSSGQVADTQYF. CDR3 coding DNA: TGTGCCAGCAGCTCTGGACAGGTGGCAGATACGCAGTATTTT.

This clonotype has more than one count but fewer than ten. V is TRBV14 and J is TRBJ2-7; TRBD2 agrees at 9 bases. CDR1 SGHDN and CDR2 FVKESK come from the germline V gene. After removal of 6 bases from V and 6 bases from J, the junction contained 6 bases not matched to a gene. The CDR3 is 13 amino acids. CDR3 loop: CASRGSGSPEQYF. The CDR3 DNA reads TGTGCCAGCAGGGGTAGCGGGAGCCCCGAGCAGTACTTC.

This clonotype has a count of ten or more. CDR3 amino acids: CSARDRRAGGAREQYF. CDR3 sequence (DNA): TGCAGTGCTAGAGATCGAAGGGCAGGGGGCGCGAGGGAGCAGTACTTC. J is TRBJ2-7 and V is TRBV20-1; 8 nucleotides align to TRBD1. CDR1 and CDR2 from the germline V gene are DFQATT and SNEGSKA (reference sequence). This CDR3 spans 16 amino acids. J was trimmed by 7 bases and V by 0 bases; bases with no gene match: 14.

The V gene is TRBV20-1, the J gene TRBJ2-7, with 8 nucleotides matching TRBD2. Germline CDR1 reads DFQATT; CDR2 reads SNEGSKA (reference sequence). The ends lost 5 bases at V and 6 bases at J; junction bases unmatched: 15. This CDR3 is 15 amino acids long. Here the CDR3 reads CSAFLRGGYSGEQYF. The CDR3 coding sequence is TGCAGTGCTTTTCTCCGCGGGGGGTACTCCGGCGAGCAGTACTTC.

Note on this clonotype: It may be a read error: a sequence one base away is much more abundant. The V gene is TRBV30, the J gene TRBJ2-1, with D perhaps matching TRBD2 (6 bases). There are 12 residues in the CDR3. The germline CDR1 and CDR2 sequences are GTSNPN and SVGIG (reference sequence). The CDR3 nucleotides are TGTGCCTGGAGTGTAAGTGTCCGGGAGTTGCTCTTC. Protein sequence: CAWSVSVRELLF.

The chain carries TRBV2 and TRBJ2-5; TRBD2 matches 10 bases. This CDR3 contains 19 residues. Germline trimming cut 8 bases from V and 2 bases from J; bases unmatched to any gene: 20. The germline V gene encodes CDR1 SNHLY and CDR2 FYNNEI. This CDR3 reads CASSPRGPRTSGPQETQYF. CDR3 coding DNA: TGTGCCAGCTCACCCCGGGGTCCCCGGACTAGCGGACCACAAGAGACCCAGTACTTC.

This clonotype was detected only a few times. The rearrangement joins TRBV7-9 to TRBJ2-6; 9 bases are a match to TRBD1. The CDR3 sequence is 19 residues long. CDR1 and CDR2 from the germline V gene are SEHNR and FQNEAQ (reference sequence). Trimming took 1 base from V and 2 from J; bases not matched to a gene: 9. CDR3 coding DNA: TGTGCCAGCAGCTTAGGATTGGGACAGGGATTCGCTGGGGCCAACGTCCTGACTTTC. Translating gives CASSLGLGQGFAGANVLTF.

This clonotype was seen at least ten times. Here the CDR3 DNA reads TGTGCCAGCAGTGATTCTACCTCACTCACAGATACGCAGTATTTT. It is translated as CASSDSTSLTDTQYF. This chain uses TRBV6-1 with TRBJ2-3; no clear D. The germline V gene encodes CDR1 MNHNS and CDR2 SASEGT. The length of the CDR3 is 15 residues. The V and J ends lost 3 bases and 2 bases respectively, with 12 bases between them.

This clonotype was observed at least ten times. The rearrangement joins TRBV7-3 to TRBJ2-3, with unresolved D. CDR1 and CDR2 (germline): SGHTA, FQGTGA. With 4 bases removed from V and 0 bases from J, the gap between germline ends came to 8 bases. The CDR3 covers 14 residues. Here the CDR3 DNA reads TGTGCCAGCAGCTCTGGAGTTAGCACAGATACGCAGTATTTT. Protein product: CASSSGVSTDTQYF. Together with reference TRBV7-3 and TRBJ2-3, the CDR3 gives the full variable domain: GAGVSQTPSNKVTEKGKYVELRCDPISGHTALYWYRQSLGQGPEFLIYFQGTGAADDSGLPNDRFFAVRPEGSVSTLKIQRTERGDSAVYLCASSSGVSTDTQYFGPGTRLTVL.

The CDR3 protein is CASSLVGAGDIQYF. As DNA, the CDR3 is TGTGCCAGCAGCTTAGTAGGGGCGGGGGACATTCAGTACTTC. The chain links TRBV7-2 to TRBJ2-4; TRBD2 matches 7 bases. Germline V CDR1 and CDR2: SGHTA, FQGNSA. This CDR3 has 14 amino acids. J gave up 8 bases and V 1 base, and 5 bases lay outside the gene matches.

This rearrangement joins TRBV25-1 to TRBJ1-5, with 11 bases that match TRBD1. V dropped 11 bases and J dropped 6; count of bases not matched to a gene: 9. The CDR3 loop spans 14 amino acids. Germline assignment: CDR1 MGHDK and CDR2 SYGVNS. CDR3 sequence: CAGSDRGPCQPQHF. The CDR3, as DNA: TGTGCCGGGTCGGACAGGGGGCCCTGTCAGCCCCAGCATTTT.

This rearrangement joins TRBV19 to TRBJ1-1, with D perhaps TRBD1 (6 bases). V was shortened by 2 bases and J by 7 bases, with 14 bases between the two germline ends. This CDR3 has 14 residues. From germline, CDR1 is LNHDA and CDR2 SQIVND (reference sequence). CDR3 coding DNA: TGTGCCAGTAGTATAAGGGGGGTCCGCGGTGAAGCTTTCTTT. Protein sequence: CASSIRGVRGEAFF.

This clonotype was observed a few times. The chain combines TRBV7-9 with TRBJ2-1; D may be TRBD1 (5 bases). Trimming shortened V by 6 bases and J by 0 bases, and 12 bases separated the two germline ends. CDR3 length: 15 residues. Germline V gene sequence: CDR1 SEHNR, CDR2 FQNEAQ (reference sequence). Here the CDR3 DNA reads TGTGCCAGCAGTAAGGGGCAGAGCTCCTACAATGAGCAGTTCTTC. This gives the protein CASSKGQSSYNEQFF. Full variable domain (remainder filled in from reference TRBV7-9 and TRBJ2-1): DTGVSQNPRHKITKRGQNVTFRCDPISEHNRLYWYRQTLGQGPEFLTYFQNEAQLEKSRLLSDRFSAERPKGSFSTLEIQRTEQGDSAMYLCASSKGQSSYNEQFFGPGTRLTVL.

There are many counts of this clonotype. Mismatch with germline at one junction end may stem from a read error. The CDR3 loop reads CASSLGPSSYEQYF. CDR3 DNA: TGTGCCAGCAGTTTAGGTCCAAGCTCCTACGAGCAGTACTTC. The chain uses TRBV7-2 and TRBJ2-7; D gene ambiguous. This CDR3 comprises 14 residues. The V gene's germline CDR1 is SGHTA and CDR2 FQGNSA.